A single TCR beta chain is shown here with its context. The antigen is unknown. Profiling relied on immunoSEQ multiplex PCR, and the TCRdb table lists in-frame clones only, not all of them. Among more than 5,000 clones, roughly 85% were seen once, and the ten largest hold 40% to 60%. The data derive from a study of T cells in tumors after PD-1 blockade. The overall study: Patients received pembrolizumab 200 mg every 3 weeks or cemiplimab 350 mg every 2 weeks. Some patients also took daily vismodegib 150 mg during anti-PD-1 treatment. Peripheral blood samples averaged approximately 33,000 unique clonotypes and about 120,000 templates.

Findings of the study overall: Blood contained 35% to 50% of the tumor's TCR clonotypes.

The CDR3 has 17 residues. The V gene's germline CDR1 is KGHDR and CDR2 SFDVKD. The V end lost 5 bases, the J end lost 4 bases, and 19 bases lay between the germline ends. The material was PBMCs, obtained after anti-PD-1 therapy. This receptor was identified in a human donor with advanced basal cell or squamous cell carcinoma (not recorded which). The chain has TRBV24-1 and TRBJ2-2; a possible D gene is TRBD2 (7 bases). CDR3 residues: CATSVRRGGAPTGELFF. CDR3 coding DNA: TGTGCCACCAGTGTCCGAAGGGGGGGCGCCCCCACCGGGGAGCTGTTTTTT.